This T cell receptor beta chain is from a study of CD8 T cells in ankylosing spondylitis. Regarding the study as a whole: A TCR beta motif made of under 10 highly homologous variants seemed typical of ankylosing spondylitis blood. Prior literature has documented some motif variants in synovial fluid and blood from reactive arthritis.

In TCRdb, the 5' RACE reads were re-called with MiXCR into one record per CDR3 protein. Here the sample spans about 190,000 distinct CDR3 sequences, over 10% being singletons. The CDR3 loop spans 12 amino acids. Germline loops: CDR1 SGHTA, CDR2 FQGNSA. V dropped 3 bases and J dropped 9 bases, with 9 bases sitting between them. This clonotype was counted at least ten times. The target antigen is unknown. Sequenced material: blood, either unsorted or a sorted T cell fraction (not recorded which). V gene TRBV7-2 combines with J gene TRBJ2-1; TRBD2 is a possible D gene (5 bases). This TCR came from a female donor with ankylosing spondylitis or in good health (not recorded which). CDR3 loop: CASSFEGAEQFF. Here the CDR3 DNA reads TGTGCCAGCAGCTTTGAGGGCGCTGAGCAGTTCTTC.